The 22 T cell receptor beta chains presented below share a single source sample, sequenced in a study of blood T cell dynamics during melanoma immunotherapy. Repertoires were generated with immunoSEQ multiplex PCR, while TCRdb's copy carries only in-frame clones and drops some. The sample lists approximately 11,000 clones, about 92% occurring once. Time point defined: week 3, after first cycle of checkpoint inhibitor. The sequenced sample was blood, obtained from a patient treated with checkpoint blockade. The receptors derive from a human donor with melanoma.

The V call is TRBV19, the J call TRBJ2-5, with 7 bases aligning to TRBD1. Trimming took 3 bases from V and 0 from J; bases not matched to a gene: 7. CDR3 size: 16 residues. CDR1 is LNHDA, CDR2 SQIVND, per germline (reference sequence). This CDR3 is CASSMGDRAYQETQYF. CDR3 DNA: TGTGCCAGTAGTATGGGCGACAGGGCGTACCAAGAGACCCAGTACTTC.

V and J are TRBV5-6 and TRBJ1-6; TRBD1 matches at 8 bases. The CDR3 loop spans 14 amino acids. V lost 0 bases to trimming and J lost 10 bases; unmatched junction nucleotides: 3. CDR1 SGHDT and CDR2 YYEEEE come from the germline V gene. CDR3 sequence reads: CASSLAGGGSPLHF. The DNA for the CDR3 is TGTGCCAGCAGCTTGGCAGGGGGCGGATCACCCCTCCACTTT.

The genes are TRBV5-8 and TRBJ2-2; 9 bases fit TRBD1. CDR1 and CDR2 from the germline V gene are SGHTS and YDEGEE. The V gene end was trimmed by 4 bases and the J gene end by 3 bases; junction bases not matched to a gene: 13. The CDR3 contains 18 residues. For the CDR3, the DNA is TGTGCCAGCAGCCGGGGGACAGGGACTACGGTAGACACCGGGGAGCTGTTTTTT. Translated, it gives CASSRGTGTTVDTGELFF.

The J gene is TRBJ2-5, the V gene TRBV29-1, with TRBD1 identical over 11 bases. Trimming removed 8 bases from V and 5 bases from J; junction bases left unmatched: 7. In germline, CDR1 is SQVTM, CDR2 ANQGSEA. CDR3 length: 13 amino acids. The CDR3 here is CSFGQGAGETQYF. The DNA for the CDR3 is TGCAGCTTTGGACAGGGGGCGGGGGAGACCCAGTACTTC.

The chain joins TRBV2 to TRBJ1-1, with D uncertain. The CDR3 is made up of 11 amino acids. Trimming cost V 6 bases and J 7 bases, with 9 bases left between them. The germline CDR1 and CDR2 sequences are SNHLY and FYNNEI. CDR3 protein: CASSPPGEAFF. As DNA, the CDR3 is TGTGCCAGCAGCCCCCCCGGTGAAGCTTTCTTT.

Only a few counts were recorded for this clone. The chain employs TRBV7-9 and TRBJ2-7; D remains ambiguous. The CDR3 sequence is 12 residues long. Looked up from germline, CDR1 is SEHNR and CDR2 is FQNEAQ (reference sequence). V was trimmed by 3 bases and J by 6 bases, leaving 9 bases between them. CDR3 loop: CASSFLTGEQYF. The CDR3, as DNA: TGTGCCAGCAGCTTCTTGACCGGCGAGCAGTACTTC.

The chain links TRBV27 to TRBJ2-1; weak D call: TRBD1 (5 bases). Looked up from germline, CDR1 is MNHEY and CDR2 is SMNVEV (reference sequence). V was cut by 3 bases and J by 3 bases, with 12 bases left in between. The CDR3 spans 15 residues. The CDR3 sequence is CASSFQGLGYNEQFF. CDR3 nucleotide sequence: TGTGCCAGCAGTTTTCAGGGTTTGGGCTACAATGAGCAGTTCTTC.

The CDR3 bases are TGTGCCAGCACCCCCCGGAGCCAAGAGACCCAGTACTTC. As protein: CASTPRSQETQYF. The chain joins TRBV7-2 to TRBJ2-5; D not resolved. The CDR3 is 13 residues long. V gave up 7 bases and J gave up 1 base, with 10 bases separating them. The germline gives CDR1 SGHTA, CDR2 FQGNSA.

CDR3 protein: CASSPSGAADTQYF. CDR3 sequence (DNA): TGTGCCAGCAGCCCCTCCGGGGCTGCAGATACGCAGTATTTT. The gene calls are TRBV7-3 and TRBJ2-3, with D perhaps given as TRBD1 or TRBD2 (5 bases each). Germline CDR1 is SGHTA and CDR2 is FQGTGA. The CDR3 runs 14 residues. Trimming stripped 5 bases from V and 4 bases from J, with 13 bases between.

The J gene is TRBJ2-7, the V gene TRBV28; the match to TRBD2 covers 12 bases. Losses at the gene ends were 4 bases for V and 12 bases for J; bases not matched to a gene: 7. This CDR3 has 13 residues. Germline V lookup: CDR1 MDHEN, CDR2 SYDVKM. CDR3 amino acids: CASSSGLAGPGYF. CDR3 DNA sequence: TGTGCCAGCAGTTCGGGACTAGCGGGTCCCGGGTACTTC.

The chain couples TRBV28 to TRBJ2-7; maybe TRBD1 (5 bases). The CDR3 runs 11 residues. Per germline, CDR1 MDHEN and CDR2 SYDVKM. The V and J ends lost 6 bases and 12 bases respectively, with 15 bases between them. The CDR3 sequence is CASRSQTVGYF. CDR3 bases: TGTGCCAGCAGATCTCAGACAGTCGGGTACTTC.

The chain employs TRBV7-2 and TRBJ2-1; D not resolved. The CDR3 sequence is 14 residues long. Trimming pared 4 bases from V and 3 bases from J, leaving 10 bases between. Per germline, CDR1 SGHTA and CDR2 FQGNSA. This chain's CDR3 is CASSSLTGYNEQFF. In DNA, the CDR3 is TGTGCCAGCAGCTCCTTGACTGGCTACAATGAGCAGTTCTTC.

V usage is TRBV6-1 and J usage is TRBJ2-1, with D possibly matching TRBD2 (6 bases). Per the germline V gene, CDR1 is MNHNS and CDR2 is SASEGT. V was pared by 3 bases and J by 12 bases, with 18 bases between. This CDR3 spans 14 amino acids. CDR3 region: CASSEVSGRERQFF. The DNA of the CDR3 is TGTGCCAGCAGTGAGGTGTCCGGGCGGGAAAGGCAGTTCTTC.

The gene calls are TRBV28 and TRBJ2-7; 7 positions match TRBD1. Germline CDR1 reads MDHEN; CDR2 reads SYDVKM. V shed 1 base and J 2 bases; nucleotides not matched to a gene: 8. The CDR3 covers 16 residues. In DNA form, the CDR3 reads TGTGCCAGCAGTTTATCCCCGGACAGGATGACCTACGAGCAGTACTTC. Amino acids: CASSLSPDRMTYEQYF.

This chain links TRBV7-9 with TRBJ2-7, with TRBD2 matching 9 bases. The V segment lost 5 bases and the J segment 1 base; nucleotides outside the gene matches: 9. The CDR3 has 16 residues. Germline lookup yields CDR1 SEHNR and CDR2 FQNEAQ (reference sequence). The CDR3 sequence is CASSPLGAGGSYEQYF. CDR3 nucleotide sequence: TGTGCCAGCAGCCCCCTGGGCGCGGGAGGGTCCTACGAGCAGTACTTC. The full variable domain, in which reference TRBV7-9 and TRBJ2-7 provide the parts outside the CDR3, is DTGVSQNPRHKITKRGQNVTFRCDPISEHNRLYWYRQTLGQGPEFLTYFQNEAQLEKSRLLSDRFSAERPKGSFSTLEIQRTEQGDSAMYLCASSPLGAGGSYEQYFGPGTRLTVT.

The J gene is TRBJ2-7, the V gene TRBV11-2; 8 bases agree with TRBD2. Germline trimming cut 3 bases from V and 3 bases from J; bases unmatched to any gene: 4. The CDR3 is 14 amino acids. Per germline, CDR1 SGHAT and CDR2 FQNNGV. The DNA for the CDR3 is TGTGCCAGCAGCTTTACCAGCGGGAGCTACGAGCAGTACTTC. Its translation: CASSFTSGSYEQYF.

This clone was counted only a few times. The V and J genes are TRBV19 and TRBJ1-5, with D possibly matching TRBD1 (5 bases). V lost 6 bases, J lost 4 bases, and 16 bases lay in between. This CDR3 has 15 amino acids. Germline values: CDR1 LNHDA, CDR2 SQIVND (reference sequence). Written as DNA, the CDR3 is TGTGCCAGTAGGTGGGGGACCCGGGGAAATCAGCCCCAGCATTTT. Translated: CASRWGTRGNQPQHF.

V usage is TRBV10-1 and J usage is TRBJ2-1; possibly TRBD1 or TRBD2 for D (5 bases each). With 6 bases removed from V and 0 bases from J, the gap between germline ends came to 12 bases. This CDR3 spans 15 amino acids. Germline CDR1 and CDR2: WNHNN and SYGVQD (reference sequence). CDR3 nucleotide sequence: TGCGCCAGCAGCCGGGACGCCAGCTCCTACAATGAGCAGTTCTTC. Translating it yields CASSRDASSYNEQFF.

V usage is TRBV9 and J usage is TRBJ2-7; a possible D gene is TRBD1 (6 bases). The germline V gene has CDR1 SGDLS and CDR2 YYNGEE. This CDR3 is built from 16 residues. The V and J ends lost 4 bases and 7 bases respectively, with 24 bases between them. The CDR3 nucleotides are TGTGCCAGCAGCCCTCAAGTGGGGGCACCGGTGGGGGAGCAGTACTTC. Translated, it gives CASSPQVGAPVGEQYF.

The gene calls are TRBV30 and TRBJ2-3; 9 positions match TRBD2. The CDR3 length is 14 residues. Germline V gene sequence: CDR1 GTSNPN, CDR2 SVGIG (reference sequence). Losses at the gene ends were 3 bases for V and 4 bases for J; bases not matched to a gene: 5. CDR3 amino acids: CAWRRAGGADTQYF. Written as DNA, the CDR3 is TGTGCCTGGAGGCGGGCGGGGGGGGCAGATACGCAGTATTTT.

This clone was observed a single time. The chain links TRBV2 to TRBJ2-3, with D hard to call. Germline V gene sequence: CDR1 SNHLY, CDR2 FYNNEI. The CDR3 sequence is 13 residues long. Between the trimmed V and J ends, which lost 6 bases and 4 bases, there was a span of 11 bases. CDR3 nucleotides: TGTGCCAGCAGGACAAGCGCGGCAGATACGCAGTATTTT. This encodes CASRTSAADTQYF.

This clone showed up just once. The V gene is TRBV5-4, the J gene TRBJ1-3; TRBD1 might be the D (6 bases). V shed 4 bases and J shed 0 bases, with 14 bases lying between them. Germline V gene lookup returns CDR1 SGHNT and CDR2 YYREEE (reference sequence). The CDR3 has 16 amino acids. The CDR3 DNA is TGTGCCAGCAGCGCCGGACAGTTCGGCTCTGGAAACACCATATATTTT. It yields the protein CASSAGQFGSGNTIYF.